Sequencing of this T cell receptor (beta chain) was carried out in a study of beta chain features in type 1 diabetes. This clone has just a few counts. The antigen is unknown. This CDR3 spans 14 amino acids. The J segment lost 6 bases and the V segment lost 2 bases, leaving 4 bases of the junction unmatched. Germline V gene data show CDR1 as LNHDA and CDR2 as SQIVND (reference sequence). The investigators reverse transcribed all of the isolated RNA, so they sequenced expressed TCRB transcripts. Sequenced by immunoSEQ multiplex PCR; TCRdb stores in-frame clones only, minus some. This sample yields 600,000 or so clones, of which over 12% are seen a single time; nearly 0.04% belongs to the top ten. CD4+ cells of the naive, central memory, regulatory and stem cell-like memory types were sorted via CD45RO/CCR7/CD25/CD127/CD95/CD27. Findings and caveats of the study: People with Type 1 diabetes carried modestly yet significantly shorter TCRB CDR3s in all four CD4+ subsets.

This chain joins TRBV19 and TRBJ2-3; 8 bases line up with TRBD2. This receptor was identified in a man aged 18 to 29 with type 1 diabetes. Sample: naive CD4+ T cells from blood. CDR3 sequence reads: CASSIPAGVDTQYF. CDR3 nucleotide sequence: TGTGCCAGTAGTATACCAGCGGGAGTGGATACGCAGTATTTT.